This is a list of T cell receptor beta chains from one sample in a study of OX40 agonist ivuxolimab in advanced cancers. The data were produced by immunoSEQ multiplex PCR, yet TCRdb's version contains in-frame clones alone and is incomplete. The sample has roughly 7,700 clones; around 74% are singletons. The specimen was CD4+ or CD8+ T cells sorted from blood, collected in a trial of the OX40 agonist ivuxolimab. The origin of the receptors is an adult with an advanced solid tumor such as melanoma, head and neck, liver or kidney cancer. Each CDR3 is given with its conserved first and last residue. A D gene is named only where the DNA matches it firmly. Part of the rows lack a size; the others show once, few, many or a class for expanded clones.

clone_size	d_call	j_call	v_call	cdr3_aa	cdr3_nt
NA	NA	TRBJ2-3	TRBV7-9	CASSLAEDTQYF	TGTGCCAGCAGCTTAGCGGAAGATACGCAGTATTTT
NA	NA	TRBJ2-7	TRBV21-1	CASSSGLVHVLDEQYF	TGTGCCAGCAGTAGTGGACTAGTACACGTGTTAGACGAGCAGTACTTC
NA	NA	TRBJ2-3	TRBV4-2	CASSQEDSSTDTQYF	TGTGCCAGCAGCCAAGAGGACAGTTCAACAGATACGCAGTATTTT
NA	TRBD2	TRBJ2-1	TRBV27	CASSLSASGANEQFF	TGTGCCAGCAGTTTATCGGCTAGCGGGGCCAATGAGCAGTTCTTC
NA	TRBD1	TRBJ2-7	TRBV9	CASSGAGTGPDEQYF	TGTGCCAGCAGCGGAGCCGGGACAGGGCCTGACGAGCAGTACTTC
NA	NA	TRBJ2-2	TRBV9	CASTLGGVTGELFF	TGTGCCAGCACCCTCGGTGGGGTCACCGGGGAGCTGTTTTTT
once	NA	TRBJ1-5	TRBV9	CASSPGGHSNQPQHF	TGTGCCAGCAGCCCGGGGGGTCATAGCAATCAGCCCCAGCATTTT
NA	NA	TRBJ2-3	TRBV6-1	CASSLILQRADTQYF	TGTGCCAGCAGCCTTATCCTCCAGCGGGCAGATACGCAGTATTTT
NA	NA	TRBJ2-2	TRBV27	CASSLVITGELFF	TGTGCCAGCAGTCTAGTTATCACCGGGGAGCTGTTTTTT
NA	NA	TRBJ1-5	TRBV30	CAWAETENQPQHF	TGTGCCTGGGCCGAGACAGAGAATCAGCCCCAGCATTTT
NA	NA	TRBJ2-3	TRBV7-6	CASSLAGVTDTQYF	TGTGCCAGCAGCTTAGCGGGGGTTACAGATACGCAGTATTTT
NA	NA	TRBJ2-3	TRBV11-2	CASRLGIDTQYF	TGTGCCAGCAGGTTAGGAATAGATACGCAGTATTTT
NA	NA	TRBJ2-3	TRBV4-2	CASSQSSTDTQYF	TGTGCCAGCAGCCAATCTAGCACAGATACGCAGTATTTT
NA	NA	TRBJ2-7	TRBV5-3	CARSLGIPVRYF	TGTGCCAGAAGCTTGGGGATACCGGTTCGGTACTTC
NA	NA	TRBJ1-1	TRBV5-3	CASSLGTEAFF	TGTGCCAGCAGCCTGGGTACTGAAGCTTTCTTT
NA	NA	TRBJ1-2	TRBV27	CASSLDKLRYGYTF	TGTGCCAGCAGTTTGGACAAACTCCGCTATGGCTACACCTTC
once	NA	TRBJ2-7	TRBV5-1	CASSLAEGRFYEQYF	TGCGCCAGCAGCTTGGCGGAGGGAAGATTTTACGAGCAGTACTTC
NA	TRBD2	TRBJ2-2	TRBV5-1	CASRHSGGDTGELFF	TGCGCCAGCAGGCATAGCGGGGGGGACACCGGGGAGCTGTTTTTT
few	NA	TRBJ2-1	TRBV6-1	CASTGGDRRHEQFF	TGTGCCAGCACCGGGGGGGACAGGCGACATGAGCAGTTCTTC
once	NA	TRBJ2-1	TRBV9	CASSVAGAGRSTNEQFF	TGTGCCAGCAGCGTAGCGGGGGCCGGAAGGTCTACTAATGAGCAGTTCTTC
NA	NA	TRBJ2-7	TRBV27	CASSLRGMDEQYF	TGTGCCAGCAGTTTACGGGGGATGGACGAGCAGTACTTC
NA	TRBD2	TRBJ2-5	TRBV6-5	CASGWTSGFEETQYF	TGTGCCAGCGGGTGGACTAGCGGGTTTGAGGAGACCCAGTACTTC
NA	TRBD2	TRBJ2-2	TRBV10-3	CAISDRGDTGELFF	TGTGCCATCAGTGACCGGGGGGACACCGGGGAGCTGTTTTTT
NA	NA	TRBJ2-2	TRBV2	CASSTEGKNTGELFF	TGTGCCAGCAGCACCGAGGGGAAGAACACCGGGGAGCTGTTTTTT
NA	NA	TRBJ1-5	TRBV6-1	CASTATLRGNQPQHF	TGTGCCAGCACCGCGACCCTGCGGGGTAATCAGCCCCAGCATTTT
once	TRBD2	TRBJ2-7	TRBV27	CASSLWASGAYEQYF	TGTGCCAGCAGTTTATGGGCTAGCGGAGCCTACGAGCAGTACTTC
NA	TRBD2	TRBJ2-1	TRBV9	CASSVGLAGAGEQFF	TGTGCCAGCAGCGTAGGACTAGCGGGGGCTGGTGAGCAGTTCTTC
NA	NA	TRBJ1-3	TRBV6-5	CATSLSNSGNTIYF	TGTGCCACCAGCCTGAGCAACTCTGGAAACACCATATATTTT
NA	TRBD1	TRBJ2-7	TRBV10-1	CARRGQGAAGASYEQYF	TGCGCCAGAAGGGGACAGGGGGCCGCTGGGGCTTCCTACGAGCAGTACTTC
NA	NA	TRBJ2-3	TRBV7-9	CASWGGITDTQYF	TGTGCCTCCTGGGGGGGCATTACAGATACGCAGTATTTT
NA	TRBD1	TRBJ1-5	TRBV5-1	CASSLQGNQPQHF	TGCGCCAGCAGCTTACAGGGGAATCAGCCCCAGCATTTT
few	TRBD2	TRBJ2-1	TRBV14	CASSQGLAGEYNEQFF	TGTGCCAGCAGCCAAGGTCTAGCGGGGGAATACAATGAGCAGTTCTTC
NA	NA	TRBJ2-7	TRBV29-1	CSVEGGNTYEQYF	TGCAGCGTTGAAGGGGGGAACACCTACGAGCAGTACTTC
NA	NA	TRBJ2-3	TRBV7-6	CASSLAQDSSVLTDTQYF	TGTGCCAGCAGCTTAGCGCAGGATAGTAGCGTACTCACAGATACGCAGTATTTT
NA	NA	TRBJ1-6	TRBV6-5	CASSYGQSNSPLHF	TGTGCCAGCAGTTACGGGCAGTCAAATTCACCCCTCCACTTT
NA	NA	TRBJ1-6	TRBV16	CASSLEVYDNSPLHF	TGTGCCAGCAGCCTTGAGGTCTACGATAATTCACCCCTCCACTTT
NA	NA	TRBJ2-7	TRBV28	CASSGTETFYEQYF	TGTGCCAGCAGTGGGACTGAGACGTTCTACGAGCAGTACTTC
NA	NA	TRBJ1-2	TRBV29-1	CSVDQQVTLSYGYTF	TGCAGCGTTGACCAACAGGTGACCCTAAGCTATGGCTACACCTTC
NA	NA	TRBJ2-7	TRBV27	CASSFNTRHEQYF	TGTGCCAGCAGCTTTAACACCAGGCACGAGCAGTACTTC
NA	NA	TRBJ2-3	TRBV27	CASSPSAGTDTQYF	TGTGCCAGCAGCCCCTCGGCGGGAACAGATACGCAGTATTTT
once	NA	TRBJ1-2	TRBV7-9	CASSLGGIPYGYTF	TGTGCCAGCAGCTTAGGAGGTATCCCCTATGGCTACACCTTC
NA	TRBD1	TRBJ2-7	TRBV5-1	CASSAQGAYEQYF	TGCGCCAGCAGCGCACAGGGGGCATACGAGCAGTACTTC
NA	TRBD1	TRBJ2-7	TRBV15	CATSRRRTGEYEQYF	TGTGCCACCAGCCGACGGAGGACAGGGGAATACGAGCAGTACTTC
NA	NA	TRBJ1-2	TRBV7-6	CASSLGQGTYGYTF	TGTGCCAGCAGCTTAGGGCAGGGGACCTATGGCTACACCTTC
NA	TRBD1	TRBJ1-5	TRBV4-2	CASSLGVAGTVLFF	TGTGCCAGCAGCCTAGGGGTGGCCGGGACAGTTCTTTTTTTT
NA	TRBD2	TRBJ2-4	TRBV9	CASSVERGSPQYF	TGTGCCAGCAGCGTGGAGCGGGGGTCCCCTCAGTACTTC
NA	TRBD1	TRBJ1-5	TRBV6-6	CASSLGTGPHQPQHF	TGTGCCAGCAGTTTAGGGACAGGGCCCCATCAGCCCCAGCATTTT
NA	NA	TRBJ2-1	TRBV29-1	CSVDSGLGEQFF	TGCAGCGTTGATTCAGGGCTCGGTGAGCAGTTCTTC
once	NA	TRBJ2-3	TRBV5-3	CASSKDGGTDTQYF	TGTGCCAGCAGCAAAGACGGGGGCACAGATACGCAGTATTTT
NA	NA	TRBJ1-4	TRBV6-5	CASSWGMGEKLFF	TGTGCCAGCAGTTGGGGTATGGGGGAAAAACTGTTTTTT
NA	NA	TRBJ2-7	TRBV27	CASSLSTRYEQYF	TGTGCCAGCAGTTTATCTACACGCTACGAGCAGTACTTC
NA	TRBD2	TRBJ2-3	TRBV29-1	CSVEDFSSGSPTDTQYF	TGCAGCGTTGAAGATTTTTCTAGCGGGTCACCCACAGATACGCAGTATTTT
NA	NA	TRBJ2-3	TRBV4-3	CASSQAVQDTQYF	TGCGCCAGCAGCCAGGCTGTTCAAGATACGCAGTATTTT
NA	TRBD2	TRBJ2-7	TRBV14	CASSSAFGSGRGYEQYF	TGTGCCAGCAGCTCCGCCTTCGGTAGCGGGAGGGGGTACGAGCAGTACTTC
few	NA	TRBJ2-3	TRBV28	CASSHSTDTQYF	TGTGCCAGCAGTCATTCCACAGATACGCAGTATTTT